These 2 T cell receptor beta chains share one sample of origin, sequenced in a study of T cell repertoires in cytomegalovirus infection. TCRdb reprocessed the reads via MiXCR and lists one record per CDR3 protein. The sample shows about 220,000 distinct CDR3 sequences, 35% to 45% of them seen only once. These TCRs' antigens remain unknown. This sample comprised CD8+ T cells from cultured PBMCs, obtained from culture after CMV antigen stimulation. The receptors stem from a human donor in good health (CMV status not recorded). Some clones in this sample may be carry-over from other donors' samples.

The V and J genes are TRBV6-1 and TRBJ1-5; D not certain. This CDR3 region has 13 residues. Trimming took off 9 bases at V and 0 bases at J, with 9 bases between the two ends. The germline gives CDR1 MNHNS, CDR2 SASEGT. DNA for the CDR3: TGTGCCAGTTTTCCGGATAGCAATCAGCCCCAGCATTTT. This encodes CASFPDSNQPQHF.

This clonotype turned up a few times. The chain uses TRBV27 and TRBJ1-1; possible D gene TRBD1, 6 bases. The CDR3 is made up of 14 amino acids. The germline gives CDR1 MNHEY, CDR2 SMNVEV (reference sequence). V lost 6 bases, J lost 0 bases, and 11 bases lay in between. The CDR3 reads CASSPGTLNTEAFF. CDR3 sequence (DNA): TGTGCCAGCAGCCCCGGGACATTGAACACTGAAGCTTTCTTT.